This T cell receptor (beta chain) was found in a study of blood T cell repertoires in COVID-19. Sequencing used immunoSEQ multiplex PCR; TCRdb keeps in-frame clones, though not all of them. The data contain roughly 200,000 clones, around nine tenths of them singletons. The receptor comes from a man aged 55 to 70 who had recovered from COVID-19. The specimen sequenced was peripheral blood.

The CDR3 DNA is TGTGCTAGTGGTTTGGTTAGAGGGACATCTTCTGGCTACACCTTC. Translated, it gives CASGLVRGTSSGYTF. The chain couples TRBV12-5 to TRBJ1-2; TRBD1 might be the D (6 bases). The CDR3 covers 15 residues. Germline CDR1 LGHNT, CDR2 FRNRAP. V was shortened by 0 bases and J by 7 bases, with 15 bases between the two germline ends.